This T cell receptor (beta chain) derives from a study of control samples from healthy donors and cancer patients. TCRdb's copy holds only in-frame clones and misses some; the assay was immunoSEQ multiplex PCR. The data contain 170,000 or so clones, 90% of them singletons. What was sequenced was blood. The TCR sequence derives from a woman aged 45-65 years in good health.

The CDR3 reads CASSPRGGVPSGNTIYF. Written as DNA, the CDR3 is TGTGCCAGCAGCCCCCGAGGGGGGGTCCCCTCTGGAAACACCATATATTTT. This chain uses TRBV3-1 (or the pseudogene TRBV3-2) with TRBJ1-3, with D tentatively TRBD1 (6 bases). This CDR3 contains 17 residues. The germline V gene has CDR1 LGHDT and CDR2 YNNKEL (reference sequence). V lost 4 bases, J lost 0 bases, and 16 bases lay in between.